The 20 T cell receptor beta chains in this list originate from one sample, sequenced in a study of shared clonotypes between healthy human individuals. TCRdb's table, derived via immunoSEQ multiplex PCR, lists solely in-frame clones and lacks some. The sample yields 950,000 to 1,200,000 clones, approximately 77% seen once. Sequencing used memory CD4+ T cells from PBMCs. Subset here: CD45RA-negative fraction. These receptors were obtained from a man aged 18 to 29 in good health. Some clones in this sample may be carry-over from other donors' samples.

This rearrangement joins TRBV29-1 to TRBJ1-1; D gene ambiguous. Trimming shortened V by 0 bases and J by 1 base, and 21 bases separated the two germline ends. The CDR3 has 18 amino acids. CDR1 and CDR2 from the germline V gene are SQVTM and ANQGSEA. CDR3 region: CSVEDLFINSGENTEAFF. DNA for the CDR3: TGCAGCGTTGAAGACTTGTTTATTAACTCCGGGGAGAACACTGAAGCTTTCTTT.

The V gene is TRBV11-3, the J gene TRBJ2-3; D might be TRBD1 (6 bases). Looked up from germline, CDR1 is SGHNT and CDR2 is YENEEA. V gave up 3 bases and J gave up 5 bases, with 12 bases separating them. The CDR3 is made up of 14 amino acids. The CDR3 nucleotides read TGTGCCAGCAGCTTTGGGGGCGATAGAGATACGCAGTATTTT. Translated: CASSFGGDRDTQYF.

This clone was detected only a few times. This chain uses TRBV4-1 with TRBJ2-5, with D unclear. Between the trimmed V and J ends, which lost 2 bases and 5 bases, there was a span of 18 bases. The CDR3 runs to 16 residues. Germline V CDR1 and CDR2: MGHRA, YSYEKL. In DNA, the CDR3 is TGCGCCAGCAGCCAATCTAACTTAGGGTTTCCGGAGACCCAGTACTTC. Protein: CASSQSNLGFPETQYF.

The CDR3 region has the DNA TGCAGCGTTTTTACAGGGGGGAATGGCTATGGCTACACCTTC. Translated, it gives CSVFTGGNGYGYTF. The chain joins TRBV29-1 to TRBJ1-2; 8 bases match TRBD1. Germline V gene data show CDR1 as SQVTM and CDR2 as ANQGSEA. The CDR3 runs to 14 residues. V lost 5 bases, J lost 4 bases, and 9 bases stayed unmatched. Looking up the rest from reference TRBV29-1 and TRBJ1-2 gives the full variable domain: SAVISQKPSRDICQRGTSLTIQCQVDSQVTMMFWYRQQPGQSLTLIATANQGSEATYESGFVIDKFPISRPNLTFSTLTVSNMSPEDSSIYLCSVFTGGNGYGYTFGSGTRLTVV.

CDR3 sequence: CASSLAVQGRHGYTF. The CDR3 DNA reads TGTGCCAGCAGCTTAGCAGTTCAGGGACGACATGGCTACACCTTC. The chain uses TRBV7-9 and TRBJ1-2; a weak D match, TRBD1 (5 bases). The CDR3 consists of 15 residues. Germline CDR1 and CDR2: SEHNR and FQNEAQ (reference sequence). V gave up 0 bases and J gave up 6 bases, with 14 bases separating them.

For the CDR3, the DNA is TGTGCCTGGAGTGGACAGACTGGAAACACCATATATTTT. Translating it yields CAWSGQTGNTIYF. The gene calls are TRBV30 and TRBJ1-3, with D tentatively TRBD1 (5 bases). CDR1 is GTSNPN, CDR2 SVGIG, per germline (reference sequence). V was cut by 1 base and J by 2 bases, with 6 bases left in between. The CDR3 runs to 13 residues. The variable domain in full, completed from reference TRBV30 and TRBJ1-3, reads SQTIHQWPATLVQPVGSPLSLECTVEGTSNPNLYWYRQAAGRGLQLLFYSVGIGQISSEVPQNLSASRPQDRQFILSSKKLLLSDSGFYLCAWSGQTGNTIYFGEGSWLTVV.

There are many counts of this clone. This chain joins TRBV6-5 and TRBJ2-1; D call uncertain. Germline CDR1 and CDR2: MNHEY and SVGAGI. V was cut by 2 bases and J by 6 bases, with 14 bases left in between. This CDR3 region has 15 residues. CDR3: CASSYGLPGGNEQFF. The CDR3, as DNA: TGTGCCAGCAGTTACGGGCTACCTGGCGGCAATGAGCAGTTCTTC.

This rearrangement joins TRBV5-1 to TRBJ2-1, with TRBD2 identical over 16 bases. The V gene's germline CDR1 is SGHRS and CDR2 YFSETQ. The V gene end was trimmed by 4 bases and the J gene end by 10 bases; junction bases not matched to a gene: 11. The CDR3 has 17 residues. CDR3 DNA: TGCGCCAGCAGCCAGGGACTAGCGGGAGGGGTCCCGGCGGAGCAGTTCTTC. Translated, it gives CASSQGLAGGVPAEQFF.

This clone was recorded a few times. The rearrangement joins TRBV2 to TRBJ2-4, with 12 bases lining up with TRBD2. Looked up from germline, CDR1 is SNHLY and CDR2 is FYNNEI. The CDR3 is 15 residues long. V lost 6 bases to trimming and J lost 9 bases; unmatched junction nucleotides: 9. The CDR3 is CASSEASGRAGIQYF. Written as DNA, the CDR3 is TGTGCCAGCAGCGAGGCTAGCGGGAGGGCCGGCATTCAGTACTTC. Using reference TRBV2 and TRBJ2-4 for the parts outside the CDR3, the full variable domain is EPEVTQTPSHQVTQMGQEVILRCVPISNHLYFYWYRQILGQKVEFLVSFYNNEISEKSEIFDDQFSVERPDGSNFTLKIRSTKLEDSAMYFCASSEASGRAGIQYFGAGTRLSVL.

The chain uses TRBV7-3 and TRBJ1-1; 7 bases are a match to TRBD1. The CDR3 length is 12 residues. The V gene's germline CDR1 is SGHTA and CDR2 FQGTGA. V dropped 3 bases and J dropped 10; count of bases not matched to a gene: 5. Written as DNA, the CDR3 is TGTGCCAGCAGCTTGGAGGGGGCGGTAGCTTTCTTT. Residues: CASSLEGAVAFF.

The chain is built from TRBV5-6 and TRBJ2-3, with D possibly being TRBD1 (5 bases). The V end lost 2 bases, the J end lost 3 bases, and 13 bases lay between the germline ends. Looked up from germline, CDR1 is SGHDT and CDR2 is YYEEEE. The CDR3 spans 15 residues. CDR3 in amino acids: CASSFRQKITDTQYF. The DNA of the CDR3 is TGTGCCAGCAGCTTTCGACAGAAAATTACAGATACGCAGTATTTT.

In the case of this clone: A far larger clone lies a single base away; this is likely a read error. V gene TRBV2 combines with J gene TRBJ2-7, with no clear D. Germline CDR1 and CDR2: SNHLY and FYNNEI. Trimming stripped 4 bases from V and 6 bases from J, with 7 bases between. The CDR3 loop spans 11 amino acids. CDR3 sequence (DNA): TGTGCCAGCAGTGGAGTGACCGAGCAGTACTTC. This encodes CASSGVTEQYF.

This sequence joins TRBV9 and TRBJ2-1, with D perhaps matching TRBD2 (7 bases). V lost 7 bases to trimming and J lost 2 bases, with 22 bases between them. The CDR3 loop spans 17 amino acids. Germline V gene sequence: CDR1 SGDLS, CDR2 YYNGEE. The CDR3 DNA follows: TGTGCCAGCGGACTGGGCGGGGGCGCCGAAACCTACAATGAGCAGTTCTTC. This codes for CASGLGGGAETYNEQFF.

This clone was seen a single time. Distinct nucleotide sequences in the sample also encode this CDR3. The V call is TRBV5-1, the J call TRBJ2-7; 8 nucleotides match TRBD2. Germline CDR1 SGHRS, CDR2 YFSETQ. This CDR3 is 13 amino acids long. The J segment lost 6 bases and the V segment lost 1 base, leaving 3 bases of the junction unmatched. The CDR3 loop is CASSLREGLEQYF. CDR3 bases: TGCGCCAGCAGCTTGCGGGAGGGCCTCGAGCAGTACTTC.

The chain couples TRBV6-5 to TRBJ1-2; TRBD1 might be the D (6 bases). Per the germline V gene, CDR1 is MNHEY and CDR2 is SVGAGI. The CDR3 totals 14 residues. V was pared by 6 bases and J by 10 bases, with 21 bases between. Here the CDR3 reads CASSARTVLSAYTF. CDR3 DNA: TGTGCCAGCAGCGCCCGGACAGTCCTTTCGGCCTACACCTTC.

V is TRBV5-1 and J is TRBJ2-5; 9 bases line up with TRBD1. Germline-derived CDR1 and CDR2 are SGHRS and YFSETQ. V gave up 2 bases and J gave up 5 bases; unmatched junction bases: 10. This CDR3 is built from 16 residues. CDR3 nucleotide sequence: TGCGCCAGCAGCTTTTCAACGCCGGGACAGGGTGAGACCCAGTACTTC. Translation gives CASSFSTPGQGETQYF. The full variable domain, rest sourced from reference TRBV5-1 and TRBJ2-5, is KAGVTQTPRYLIKTRGQQVTLSCSPISGHRSVSWYQQTPGQGLQFLFEYFSETQRNKGNFPGRFSGRQFSNSRSEMNVSTLELGDSALYLCASSFSTPGQGETQYFGPGTRLLVL.

Here the CDR3 DNA reads TGTGCCAGCTCACCAATCCCCCCCCAAGGACCCCCTTACGAGCAGTACTTC. Its protein product is CASSPIPPQGPPYEQYF. This rearrangement joins TRBV18 to TRBJ2-7; D remains ambiguous. Germline V gene sequence: CDR1 KGHSH, CDR2 LQKENI. This CDR3 is built from 17 residues. Trimming pared 2 bases from V and 4 bases from J, leaving 21 bases between.

The CDR3 coding sequence is TGTGCCAGCAGCCGTATAGGGGGCGTAGACGGGGAGCTGTTTTTT. It is translated as CASSRIGGVDGELFF. The chain joins TRBV7-3 to TRBJ2-2; 7 bases are a match to TRBD1. Germline trimming cut 5 bases from V and 7 bases from J; bases unmatched to any gene: 10. The CDR3 runs 15 residues. Germline values: CDR1 SGHTA, CDR2 FQGTGA.

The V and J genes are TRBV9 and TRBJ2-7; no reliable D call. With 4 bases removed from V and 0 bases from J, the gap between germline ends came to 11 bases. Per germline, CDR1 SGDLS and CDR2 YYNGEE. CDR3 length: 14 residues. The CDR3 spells CASSLTGVSYEQYF. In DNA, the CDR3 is TGTGCCAGCAGCTTAACGGGTGTCTCCTACGAGCAGTACTTC.

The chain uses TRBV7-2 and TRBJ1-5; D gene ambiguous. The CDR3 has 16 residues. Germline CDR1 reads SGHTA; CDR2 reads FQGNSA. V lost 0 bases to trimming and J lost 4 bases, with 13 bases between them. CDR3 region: CASSLAPFRENQPQHF. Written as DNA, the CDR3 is TGTGCCAGCAGCTTAGCACCGTTCCGGGAAAATCAGCCCCAGCATTTT.